This T cell receptor beta chain was documented in a study of CD8 T cells in Susac syndrome. CD8+ and CD4+ T cells from blood underwent TCR beta sequencing. About 0.5 to 1 ug RNA was reverse transcribed with random hexamers. The authors amplified TCR beta CDR3 across 54 Vbeta and 13 Jbeta using immunoSEQ multiplex PCR. TCRdb re-called the immunoSEQ multiplex PCR reads with MiXCR, one entry per CDR3 protein. The table lists about 210,000 distinct CDR3 sequences, approximately 95% of them singletons. V lost 5 bases and J 4 bases, leaving 13 bases between the germline ends. This CDR3 is built from 14 residues.

The chain has TRBV12-3 or TRBV12-4 and TRBJ2-3; D gene ambiguous. The sample consisted of CD4+ T cells from PBMCs. The sequence was obtained from a human donor with multiple sclerosis. The CDR3 here is CASSRSSRADTQYF. CDR3 DNA: TGTGCCAGCAGTAGATCCTCTAGAGCAGATACGCAGTATTTT.